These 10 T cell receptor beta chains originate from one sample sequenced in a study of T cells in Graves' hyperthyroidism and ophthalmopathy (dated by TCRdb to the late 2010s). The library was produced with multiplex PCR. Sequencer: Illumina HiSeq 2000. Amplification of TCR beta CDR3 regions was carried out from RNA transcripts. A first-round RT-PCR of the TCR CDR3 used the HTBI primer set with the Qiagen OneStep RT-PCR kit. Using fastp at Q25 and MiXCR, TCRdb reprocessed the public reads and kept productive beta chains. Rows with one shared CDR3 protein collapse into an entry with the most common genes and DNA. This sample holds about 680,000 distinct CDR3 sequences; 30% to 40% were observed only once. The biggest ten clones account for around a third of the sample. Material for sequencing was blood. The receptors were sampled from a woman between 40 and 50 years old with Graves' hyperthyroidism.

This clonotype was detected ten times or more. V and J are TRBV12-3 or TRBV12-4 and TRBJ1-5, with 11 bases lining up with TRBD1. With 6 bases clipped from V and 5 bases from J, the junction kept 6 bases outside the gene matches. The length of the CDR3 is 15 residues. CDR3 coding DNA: TGTGCCAGCAGCTCCGGGACAGGGGGAGATCAGCCCCAGCATTTT. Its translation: CASSSGTGGDQPQHF.

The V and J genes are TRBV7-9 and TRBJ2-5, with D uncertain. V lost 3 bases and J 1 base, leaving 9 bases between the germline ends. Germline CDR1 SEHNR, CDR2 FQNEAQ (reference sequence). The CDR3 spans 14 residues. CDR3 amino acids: CASSFLQVQETQYF. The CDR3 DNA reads TGTGCCAGCAGCTTTCTGCAGGTCCAAGAGACCCAGTACTTC.

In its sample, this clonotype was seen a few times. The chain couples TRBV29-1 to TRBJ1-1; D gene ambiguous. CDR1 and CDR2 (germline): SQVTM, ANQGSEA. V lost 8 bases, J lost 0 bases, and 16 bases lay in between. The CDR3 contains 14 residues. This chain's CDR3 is CSTLFLIMNTEAFF. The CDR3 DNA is TGCAGCACCCTCTTCTTAATCATGAACACTGAAGCTTTCTTT.

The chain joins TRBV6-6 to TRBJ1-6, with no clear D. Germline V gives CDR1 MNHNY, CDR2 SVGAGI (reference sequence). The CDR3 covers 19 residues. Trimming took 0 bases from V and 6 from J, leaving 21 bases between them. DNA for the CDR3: TGTGCCAGCAGTTACTCGATCTTTAGGCCTCGGGGAATTAATTCACCCCTCCACTTT. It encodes CASSYSIFRPRGINSPLHF.

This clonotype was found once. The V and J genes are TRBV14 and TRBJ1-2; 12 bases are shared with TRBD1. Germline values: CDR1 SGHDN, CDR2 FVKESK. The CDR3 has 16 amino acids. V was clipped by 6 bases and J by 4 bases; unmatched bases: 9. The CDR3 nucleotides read TGTGCCAGCAGTCCAGAACCGGGACAGGGGGCCTATGGCTACACCTTC. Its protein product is CASSPEPGQGAYGYTF. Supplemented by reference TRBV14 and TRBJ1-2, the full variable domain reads EAGVTQFPSHSVIEKGQTVTLRCDPISGHDNLYWYRRVMGKEIKFLLHFVKESKQDESGMPNNRFLAERTGGTYSTLKVQPAELEDSGVYFCASSPEPGQGAYGYTFGSGTRLTVV.

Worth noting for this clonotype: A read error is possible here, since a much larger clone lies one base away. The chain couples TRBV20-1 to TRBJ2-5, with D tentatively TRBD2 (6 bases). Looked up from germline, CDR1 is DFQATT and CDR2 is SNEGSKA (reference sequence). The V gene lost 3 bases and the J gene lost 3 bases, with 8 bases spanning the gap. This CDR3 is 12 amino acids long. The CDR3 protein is CSASSGEETQYF. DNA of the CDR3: TGCAGTGCTAGTTCGGGGGAAGAGACCCAGTACTTC.

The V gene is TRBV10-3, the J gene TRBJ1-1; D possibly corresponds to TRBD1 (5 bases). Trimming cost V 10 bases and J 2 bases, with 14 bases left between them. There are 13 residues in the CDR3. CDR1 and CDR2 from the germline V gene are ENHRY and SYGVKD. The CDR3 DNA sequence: TGTGCCAGCAGGAGACAGACCAACACTGAAGCTTTCTTT. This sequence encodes CASRRQTNTEAFF.

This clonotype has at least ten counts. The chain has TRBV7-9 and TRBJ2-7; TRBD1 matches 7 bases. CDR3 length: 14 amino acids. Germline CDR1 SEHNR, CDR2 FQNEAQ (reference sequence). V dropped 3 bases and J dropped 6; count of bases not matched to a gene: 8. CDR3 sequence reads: CASSLGQLNGEQYF. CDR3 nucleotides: TGTGCCAGCAGCTTGGGACAGCTAAACGGCGAGCAGTACTTC.

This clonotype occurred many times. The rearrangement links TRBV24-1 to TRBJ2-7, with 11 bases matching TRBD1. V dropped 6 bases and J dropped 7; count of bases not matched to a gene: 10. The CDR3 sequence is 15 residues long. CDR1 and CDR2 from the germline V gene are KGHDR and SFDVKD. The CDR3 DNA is TGTGCCACCAGTATAACCGGGACAGGGGGTAATGAGCAGTACTTC. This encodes CATSITGTGGNEQYF.

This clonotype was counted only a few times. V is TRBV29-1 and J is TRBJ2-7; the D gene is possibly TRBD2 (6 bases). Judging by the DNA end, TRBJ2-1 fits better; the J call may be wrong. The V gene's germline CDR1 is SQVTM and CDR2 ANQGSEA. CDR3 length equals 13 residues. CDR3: CSVYTGEDNEQFF. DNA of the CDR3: TGCAGCGTGTATACCGGGGAGGACAATGAGCAGTTCTTC.